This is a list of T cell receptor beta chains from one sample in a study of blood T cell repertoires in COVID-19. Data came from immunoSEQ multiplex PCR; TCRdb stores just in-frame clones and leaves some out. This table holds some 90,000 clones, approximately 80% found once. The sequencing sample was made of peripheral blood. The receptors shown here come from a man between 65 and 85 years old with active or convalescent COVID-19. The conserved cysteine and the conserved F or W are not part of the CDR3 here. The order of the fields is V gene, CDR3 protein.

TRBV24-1,ATSGRGGDYNEQF
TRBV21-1,ASSKGQGRPYGYT
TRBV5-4,ASSSGGSPPYTGELF
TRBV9,ASSVGGDSSPLH
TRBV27,ASSEKKRGTGELF
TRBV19,ASSGYSIGVGELF
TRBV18,ASSLGGENTEAF
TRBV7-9,ASSPRLAYNEQF
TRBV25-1,ASSGYRHGSTDSPLH
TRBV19,ASSRQGNTEAF
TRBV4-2,ASSQELEGHSGNTIY
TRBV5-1,ASSPGLSTGYSNQPQH
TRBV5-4,ASSQGRGTSGGFGQF
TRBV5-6,ASSRRSDEQF
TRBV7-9,ASSSPDRVNSPLH
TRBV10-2,ASSELAGGLNSPLH
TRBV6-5,ASSGQGYEQY
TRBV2,ASSDMYEQY
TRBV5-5,ASSSQGGVPNQPQH
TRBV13,ASSPYEQY
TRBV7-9,ASSTGRGSLNEQF
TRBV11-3,ASSLGGTGFHEQY
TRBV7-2,ASSLGASGALGTQY
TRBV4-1,ASSQPTGEVGYT
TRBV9,ASSVLIWDTRNEQF
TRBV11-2,ASSFKAPSGQGIINTIY
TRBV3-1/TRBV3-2,ASSQVDRAEGYT
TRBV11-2,ASSYDSHLNEAF
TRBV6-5,ASSISGQSTDTQY
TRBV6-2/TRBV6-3,ASSYRTGTEAF
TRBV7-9,ASSLGLSEQF
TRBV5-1,ASSPEGQAYEQY
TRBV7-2,ASSRHIAGGETQY
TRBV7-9,ASSPGGRSYSGANVLT
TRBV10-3,AISASGEETQY
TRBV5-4,ASSLDGVNRGETQY